Listed here are 16 T cell receptor beta chains from one sample, sequenced in a study of T cells in Graves' hyperthyroidism and ophthalmopathy. RNA transcripts yielded amplified TCR beta CDR3 regions. First-round RT-PCR with HTBI primers amplified the TCR CDR3 region. TCRdb reprocessed the multiplex PCR reads via MiXCR and lists one record per CDR3 protein. This sample yields over 350,000 distinct CDR3 sequences, of which over 11% are seen a single time; around 27% belongs to the top ten. The sequenced sample consisted of blood. These receptors all come from a man between 50 and 59 years old with Graves' ophthalmopathy.

This clonotype appeared many times. The chain carries TRBV11-2 and TRBJ2-5, with TRBD1 matching over 8 bases. CDR3 length equals 16 residues. CDR1 and CDR2 (germline): SGHAT, FQNNGV. The V and J ends lost 4 bases and 0 bases, in that order; junction bases with no gene match: 7. The CDR3 bases are TGTGCCAGCAGCTCCCGGACAGGGTTATACCAAGAGACCCAGTACTTC. Translated: CASSSRTGLYQETQYF.

The sample holds many counts of this clonotype. The chain uses TRBV20-1 and TRBJ2-5; D unclear. In germline, CDR1 is DFQATT, CDR2 SNEGSKA (reference sequence). The V and J ends lost 3 bases and 3 bases respectively, with 8 bases between them. The CDR3 has 12 residues. CDR3 nucleotides: TGCAGTGCTAGCTTGCAGGAAGAGACCCAGTACTTC. Translating gives CSASLQEETQYF.

This clonotype was counted a few times. The V and J genes are TRBV27 and TRBJ1-2, with a weak D call TRBD1 (6 bases). V lost 1 base, J lost 5 bases, and 14 bases lay in between. CDR1 is MNHEY and CDR2 is SMNVEV in the germline V gene (reference sequence). The CDR3 contains 15 residues. CDR3 sequence: CASSLFGQTAYGYTF. CDR3 nucleotides: TGTGCCAGCAGTTTATTCGGACAGACCGCTTATGGCTACACCTTC.

The rearrangement joins TRBV20-1 to TRBJ1-6, with a possible D match to TRBD1 (6 bases). From germline, CDR1 is DFQATT and CDR2 SNEGSKA (reference sequence). CDR3 length: 13 amino acids. The V gene lost 5 bases and the J gene lost 8 bases, with 13 bases spanning the gap. The CDR3 protein is CSAQDSPDSPLHF. DNA of the CDR3: TGCAGTGCTCAGGACAGTCCCGATTCACCCCTCCACTTT.

V is TRBV19 and J is TRBJ1-5, with D unresolved. The CDR3 is made up of 15 amino acids. Trimming removed 6 bases from V and 0 bases from J, with 12 bases in between. From germline, CDR1 is LNHDA and CDR2 SQIVND (reference sequence). As DNA, the CDR3 is TGTGCCAGTAGAACAACAGCTTATAGCAATCAGCCCCAGCATTTT. Residues: CASRTTAYSNQPQHF.

This clonotype appeared many times. The J gene is TRBJ2-7, the V gene TRBV12-3 or TRBV12-4; possible D gene TRBD1, 5 bases. V gave up 0 bases and J gave up 2 bases, with 23 bases separating them. CDR3 length: 19 amino acids. CDR3 DNA: TGTGCCAGCAGTTTAGCGCTTGGCCGGAAAGGACAACTCACCTACGAGCAGTACTTC. Encoded protein: CASSLALGRKGQLTYEQYF.

The rearrangement links TRBV9 to TRBJ2-1, with D possibly TRBD1 on 6 matching bases. Trimming cost V 0 bases and J 0 bases, with 10 bases left between them. The CDR3 is 16 residues long. Germline V gives CDR1 SGDLS, CDR2 YYNGEE. The CDR3, as DNA: TGTGCCAGCAGCGTAGGTCAGGGGACCTCCTACAATGAGCAGTTCTTC. Translating gives CASSVGQGTSYNEQFF. Complete variable domain (other parts from reference TRBV9 and TRBJ2-1): DSGVTQTPKHLITATGQRVTLRCSPRSGDLSVYWYQQSLDQGLQFLIQYYNGEERAKGNILERFSAQQFPDLHSELNLSSLELGDSALYFCASSVGQGTSYNEQFFGPGTRLTVL.

This clonotype was seen a few times. The chain is built from TRBV5-1 and TRBJ2-2, with 10 bases lining up with TRBD2. The CDR3 runs to 18 residues. V lost 2 bases, J lost 2 bases, and 9 bases stayed unmatched. Per germline, CDR1 SGHRS and CDR2 YFSETQ. The CDR3 region is CASSLMRTSGNNTGELFF. The CDR3 bases are TGCGCCAGCAGCTTAATGCGGACTAGCGGTAATAACACCGGGGAGCTGTTTTTT. Combining the CDR3 with reference TRBV5-1 and TRBJ2-2 gives the whole variable domain KAGVTQTPRYLIKTRGQQVTLSCSPISGHRSVSWYQQTPGQGLQFLFEYFSETQRNKGNFPGRFSGRQFSNSRSEMNVSTLELGDSALYLCASSLMRTSGNNTGELFFGEGSRLTVL.

The sample holds many counts of this clonotype. V and J are TRBV19 and TRBJ2-5, with 7 bases fitting TRBD1. Germline values: CDR1 LNHDA, CDR2 SQIVND (reference sequence). The V and J ends lost 6 bases and 0 bases, in that order; junction bases with no gene match: 4. The CDR3 spans 14 residues. CDR3 nucleotides: TGTGCCAGTAGCTTCGGGACAGACCAAGAGACCCAGTACTTC. Amino acid sequence: CASSFGTDQETQYF.

Note on this clonotype: One base away lies a much larger clone, so this may be a sequencing read error. The V call is TRBV20-1, the J call TRBJ2-2; unclear D gene. Germline V gene data show CDR1 as DFQATT and CDR2 as SNEGSKA (reference sequence). Trimming cost V 2 bases and J 2 bases, with 9 bases left between them. The CDR3 extends over 14 amino acids. Written as DNA, the CDR3 is TGCAGTGCTAGAACCGGCGGAAACACCGGGGAGCTGTTTTTT. It is translated as CSARTGGNTGELFF.

The chain employs TRBV18 and TRBJ2-1, with D hard to call. With 3 bases removed from V and 2 bases from J, the gap between germline ends came to 14 bases. This CDR3 contains 16 residues. The germline gives CDR1 KGHSH, CDR2 LQKENI. The CDR3, as DNA: TGTGCCAGCTCACCCGGACGGACCATTACCTACAATGAGCAGTTCTTC. Protein product: CASSPGRTITYNEQFF.

V and J are TRBV7-6 and TRBJ2-3, with 14 bases identical to TRBD2. CDR1 SGHVS and CDR2 FNYEAQ come from the germline V gene. The CDR3 contains 17 residues. J was trimmed by 1 base and V by 5 bases; bases with no gene match: 5. This CDR3 reads CASSQKGLAGGTDTQYF. The CDR3 nucleotides read TGTGCCAGCAGCCAGAAGGGACTAGCGGGGGGCACAGATACGCAGTATTTT.

This clonotype was seen many times. The chain couples TRBV12-3 or TRBV12-4 to TRBJ2-7; 11 bases align to TRBD2. With V trimmed by 2 bases and J by 8 bases, 8 bases remained unmatched. The CDR3 has 15 amino acids. The CDR3 DNA reads TGTGCCAGCAGTTTATTTAGGGGACTAGCGGAAAAGCAGTACTTC. Protein product: CASSLFRGLAEKQYF.

V and J are TRBV12-3 or TRBV12-4 and TRBJ1-2; 8 nucleotides match TRBD1. The CDR3 spans 14 residues. J gave up 4 bases and V 6 bases, and 7 bases lay outside the gene matches. CDR3 sequence (DNA): TGTGCCAGCAGGATGCAGGGGGCTTTCTATGGCTACACCTTC. Translation: CASRMQGAFYGYTF.

This clonotype was counted at least ten times. The chain couples TRBV6-1 to TRBJ2-1, with TRBD1 matching over 7 bases. This CDR3 contains 16 residues. CDR1 and CDR2 from the germline V gene are MNHNS and SASEGT. V dropped 0 bases and J dropped 0; count of bases not matched to a gene: 2. The CDR3 protein is CASSEAAGGSYNEQFF. As DNA, the CDR3 is TGTGCCAGCAGTGAAGCGGCAGGGGGCTCCTACAATGAGCAGTTCTTC.

V is TRBV5-6 and J is TRBJ2-5; D may be TRBD1 (6 bases). Trimming took off 4 bases at V and 2 bases at J, with 18 bases between the two ends. From germline, CDR1 is SGHDT and CDR2 YYEEEE. This CDR3 has 16 amino acids. DNA for the CDR3: TGTGCCAGCAGCCGGGGATGGGCAGGGGCGCAAGAGACCCAGTACTTC. This sequence encodes CASSRGWAGAQETQYF.